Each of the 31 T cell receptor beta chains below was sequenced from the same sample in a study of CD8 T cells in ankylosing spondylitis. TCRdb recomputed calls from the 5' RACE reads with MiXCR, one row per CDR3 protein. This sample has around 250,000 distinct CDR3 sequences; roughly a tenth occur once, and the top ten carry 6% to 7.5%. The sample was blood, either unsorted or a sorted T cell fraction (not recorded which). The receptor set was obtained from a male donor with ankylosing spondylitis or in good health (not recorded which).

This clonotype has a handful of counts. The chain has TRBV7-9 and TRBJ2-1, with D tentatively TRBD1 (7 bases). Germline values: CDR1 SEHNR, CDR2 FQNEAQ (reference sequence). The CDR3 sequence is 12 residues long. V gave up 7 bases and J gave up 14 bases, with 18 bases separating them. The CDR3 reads CASTSITGEEFF. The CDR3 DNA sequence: TGTGCCAGCACCTCCATTACAGGGGAGGAGTTCTTC.

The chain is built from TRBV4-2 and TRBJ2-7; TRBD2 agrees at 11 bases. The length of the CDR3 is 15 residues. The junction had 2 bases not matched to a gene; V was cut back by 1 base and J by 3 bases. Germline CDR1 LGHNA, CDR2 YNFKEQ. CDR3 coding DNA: TGTGCCAGCAGCCAAGGGCTAGCGGGAGGCTACGAGCAGTACTTC. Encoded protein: CASSQGLAGGYEQYF.

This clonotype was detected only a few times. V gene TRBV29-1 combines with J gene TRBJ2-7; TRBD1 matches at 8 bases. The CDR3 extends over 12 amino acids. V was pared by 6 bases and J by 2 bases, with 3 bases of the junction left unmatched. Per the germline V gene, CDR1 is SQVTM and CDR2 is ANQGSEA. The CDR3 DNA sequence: TGCAGCGTCCGACAGGGGCCCTACGAGCAGTACTTC. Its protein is CSVRQGPYEQYF.

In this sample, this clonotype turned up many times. The CDR3 nucleotides read TGTGCCAGCAGTTACTCGACCGGCTACGAGCAGTACTTC. It is translated as CASSYSTGYEQYF. The chain combines TRBV12-3 or TRBV12-4 with TRBJ2-7; no clear D gene. Trimming stripped 4 bases from V and 3 bases from J, with 10 bases between. This CDR3 region has 13 residues.

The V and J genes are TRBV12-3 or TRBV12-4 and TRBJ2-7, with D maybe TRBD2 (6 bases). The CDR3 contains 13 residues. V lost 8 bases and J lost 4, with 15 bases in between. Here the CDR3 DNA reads TGTGCCAGCGGCCGGGACGGAGGGTACGAGCAGTACTTC. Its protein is CASGRDGGYEQYF.

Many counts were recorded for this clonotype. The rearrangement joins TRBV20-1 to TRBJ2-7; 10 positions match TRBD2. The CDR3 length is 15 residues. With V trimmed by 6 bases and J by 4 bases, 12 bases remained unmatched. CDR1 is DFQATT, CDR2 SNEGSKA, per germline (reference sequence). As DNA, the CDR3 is TGCAGTGCCCTTGGTAGCGGGAGGCCTCCTTACGAGCAGTACTTC. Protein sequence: CSALGSGRPPYEQYF.

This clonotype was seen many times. CDR3 coding DNA: TGTGCCAGCAGTGAAGAGGGACAGGGGGCACATGGCTACACCTTC. Protein sequence: CASSEEGQGAHGYTF. The chain couples TRBV2 to TRBJ1-2; TRBD1 matches at 12 bases. V lost 1 base and J lost 6; bases outside the gene matches: 3. CDR1 and CDR2 from the germline V gene are SNHLY and FYNNEI. This CDR3 has 15 amino acids.

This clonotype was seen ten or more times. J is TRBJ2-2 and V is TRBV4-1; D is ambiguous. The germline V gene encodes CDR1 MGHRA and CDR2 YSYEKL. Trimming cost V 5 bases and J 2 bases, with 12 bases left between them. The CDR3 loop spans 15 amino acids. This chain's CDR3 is CASSRAPTNTGELFF. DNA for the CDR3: TGCGCCAGCAGCAGGGCCCCCACAAACACCGGGGAGCTGTTTTTT.

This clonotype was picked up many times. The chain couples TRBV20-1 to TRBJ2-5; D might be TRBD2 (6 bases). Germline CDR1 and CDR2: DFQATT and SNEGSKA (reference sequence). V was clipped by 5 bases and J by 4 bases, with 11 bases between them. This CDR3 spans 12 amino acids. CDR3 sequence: CSAPGRAETQYF. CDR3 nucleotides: TGCAGTGCTCCCGGGAGAGCAGAGACCCAGTACTTC.

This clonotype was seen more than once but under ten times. The CDR3 is CASSLTPGGYNEQFF. The DNA for the CDR3 is TGTGCCAGCAGCTTGACACCGGGGGGCTACAATGAGCAGTTCTTC. V and J are TRBV7-2 and TRBJ2-1, with 7 positions matching TRBD2. From germline, CDR1 is SGHTA and CDR2 FQGNSA. The CDR3 loop spans 15 amino acids. Germline trimming cut 3 bases from V and 3 bases from J; bases unmatched to any gene: 5.

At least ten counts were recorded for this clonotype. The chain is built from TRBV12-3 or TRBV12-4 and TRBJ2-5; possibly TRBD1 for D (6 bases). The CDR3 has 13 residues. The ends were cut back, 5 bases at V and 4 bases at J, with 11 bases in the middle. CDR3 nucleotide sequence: TGTGCCAGCAGTCCAACAGGGTTAGAGACCCAGTACTTC. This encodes CASSPTGLETQYF.

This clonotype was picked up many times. The CDR3 region is CASSSDGSYEQYF. In DNA form, the CDR3 reads TGTGCCAGCAGCTCCGATGGTTCCTACGAGCAGTACTTC. The chain links TRBV21-1 to TRBJ2-7. TRBV21-1 is reported as a pseudogene. There are 13 residues in the CDR3.

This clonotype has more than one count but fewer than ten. CDR3 sequence: CASSVPGGEQYF. CDR3 bases: TGTGCCAGCAGTGTTCCGGGGGGGGAGCAGTACTTC. This sequence joins TRBV2 and TRBJ2-7, with 8 bases that match TRBD2. Germline CDR1 is SNHLY and CDR2 is FYNNEI. This CDR3 has 12 amino acids. V was clipped by 4 bases and J by 7 bases; unmatched bases: 3.

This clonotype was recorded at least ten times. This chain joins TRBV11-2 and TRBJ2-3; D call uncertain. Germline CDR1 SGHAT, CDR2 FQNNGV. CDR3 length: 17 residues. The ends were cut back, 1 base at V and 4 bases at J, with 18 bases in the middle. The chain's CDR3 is CASSLGRLGPLADTQYF. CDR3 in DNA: TGTGCCAGCAGCTTAGGTCGGTTGGGCCCCTTGGCAGATACGCAGTATTTT.

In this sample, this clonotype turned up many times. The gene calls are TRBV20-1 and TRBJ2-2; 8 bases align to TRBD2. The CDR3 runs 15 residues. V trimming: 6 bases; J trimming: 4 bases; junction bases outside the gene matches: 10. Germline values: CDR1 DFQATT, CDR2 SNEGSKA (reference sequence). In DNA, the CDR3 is TGCAGTGCCCCCGGGACTAGTTCGGGCACCGGGGAGCTGTTTTTT. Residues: CSAPGTSSGTGELFF.

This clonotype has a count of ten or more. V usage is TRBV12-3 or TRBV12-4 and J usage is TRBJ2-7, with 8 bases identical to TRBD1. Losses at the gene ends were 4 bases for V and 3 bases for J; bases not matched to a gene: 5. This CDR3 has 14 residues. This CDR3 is CASSSDRGSYEQYF. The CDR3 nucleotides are TGTGCCAGCAGTTCCGACAGGGGAAGCTACGAGCAGTACTTC.

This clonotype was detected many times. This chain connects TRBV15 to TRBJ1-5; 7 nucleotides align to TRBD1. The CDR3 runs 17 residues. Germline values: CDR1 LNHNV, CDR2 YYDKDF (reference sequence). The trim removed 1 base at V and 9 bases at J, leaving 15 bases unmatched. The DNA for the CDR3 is TGTGCCACCAGCAGAGTTTCCGGGACAGTGGGTTTACGGCCCCAGCATTTT. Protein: CATSRVSGTVGLRPQHF.

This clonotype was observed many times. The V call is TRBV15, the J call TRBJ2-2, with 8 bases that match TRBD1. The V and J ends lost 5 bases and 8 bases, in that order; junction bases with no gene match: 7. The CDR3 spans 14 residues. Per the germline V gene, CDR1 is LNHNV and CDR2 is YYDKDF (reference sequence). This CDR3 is CATSSDRASGELFF. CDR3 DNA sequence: TGTGCCACCAGCTCGGACAGGGCTTCGGGGGAGCTGTTTTTT.

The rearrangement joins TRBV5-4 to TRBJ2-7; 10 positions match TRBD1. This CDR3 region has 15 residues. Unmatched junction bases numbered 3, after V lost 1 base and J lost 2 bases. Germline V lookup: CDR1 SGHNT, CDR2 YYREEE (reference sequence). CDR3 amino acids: CASSLKGQGTYEQYF. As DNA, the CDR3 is TGTGCCAGCAGCTTGAAGGGACAGGGGACCTACGAGCAGTACTTC.

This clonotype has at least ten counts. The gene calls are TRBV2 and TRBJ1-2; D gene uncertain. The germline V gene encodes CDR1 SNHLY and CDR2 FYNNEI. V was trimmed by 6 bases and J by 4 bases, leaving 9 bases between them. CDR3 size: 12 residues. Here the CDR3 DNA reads TGTGCCAGCAGCGAAACGGGCTATGGCTACACCTTC. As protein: CASSETGYGYTF. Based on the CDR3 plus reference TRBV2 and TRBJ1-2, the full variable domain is EPEVTQTPSHQVTQMGQEVILRCVPISNHLYFYWYRQILGQKVEFLVSFYNNEISEKSEIFDDQFSVERPDGSNFTLKIRSTKLEDSAMYFCASSETGYGYTFGSGTRLTVV.

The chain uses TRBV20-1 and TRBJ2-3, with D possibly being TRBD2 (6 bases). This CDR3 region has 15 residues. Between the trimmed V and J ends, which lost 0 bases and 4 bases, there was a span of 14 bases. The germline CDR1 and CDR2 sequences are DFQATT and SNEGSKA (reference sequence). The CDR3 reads CSARDVQRVPDTQYF. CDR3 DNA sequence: TGCAGTGCTAGAGATGTCCAGCGGGTACCAGATACGCAGTATTTT.

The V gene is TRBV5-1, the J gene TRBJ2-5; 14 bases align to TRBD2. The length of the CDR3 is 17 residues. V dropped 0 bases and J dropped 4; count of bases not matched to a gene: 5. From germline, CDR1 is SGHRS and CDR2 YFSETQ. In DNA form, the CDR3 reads TGCGCCAGCAGCTTGGCAAGGACTAGCGGGGGGTTAGAGACCCAGTACTTC. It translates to CASSLARTSGGLETQYF.

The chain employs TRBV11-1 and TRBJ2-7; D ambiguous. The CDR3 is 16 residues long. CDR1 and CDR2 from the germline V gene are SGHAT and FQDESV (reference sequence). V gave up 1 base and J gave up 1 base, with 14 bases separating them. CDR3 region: CASSLGREVRSYEQYF. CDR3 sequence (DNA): TGTGCCAGCAGCTTAGGAAGAGAAGTTCGTTCCTACGAGCAGTACTTC.

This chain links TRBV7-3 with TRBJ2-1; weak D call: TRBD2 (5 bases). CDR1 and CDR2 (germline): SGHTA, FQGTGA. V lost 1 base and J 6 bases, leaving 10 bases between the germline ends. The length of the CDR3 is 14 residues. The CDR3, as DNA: TGTGCCAGCAGCTTAAGACCCACTAGCAATGAGCAGTTCTTC. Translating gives CASSLRPTSNEQFF. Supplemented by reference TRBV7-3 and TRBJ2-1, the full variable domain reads GAGVSQTPSNKVTEKGKYVELRCDPISGHTALYWYRQSLGQGPEFLIYFQGTGAADDSGLPNDRFFAVRPEGSVSTLKIQRTERGDSAVYLCASSLRPTSNEQFFGPGTRLTVL.

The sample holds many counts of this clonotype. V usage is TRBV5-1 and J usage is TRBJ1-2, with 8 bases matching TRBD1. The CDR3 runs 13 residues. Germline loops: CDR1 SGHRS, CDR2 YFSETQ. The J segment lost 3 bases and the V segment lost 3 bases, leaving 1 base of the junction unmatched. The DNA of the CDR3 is TGCGCCAGCAGCTCGACAGGGGACTATGGCTACACCTTC. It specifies CASSSTGDYGYTF.

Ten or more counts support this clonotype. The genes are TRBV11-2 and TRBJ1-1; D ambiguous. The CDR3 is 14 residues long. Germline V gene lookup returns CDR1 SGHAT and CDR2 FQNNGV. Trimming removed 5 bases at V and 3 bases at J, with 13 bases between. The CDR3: CASSPTQAHTEAFF. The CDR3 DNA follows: TGTGCCAGCAGCCCAACCCAGGCACACACTGAAGCTTTCTTT.

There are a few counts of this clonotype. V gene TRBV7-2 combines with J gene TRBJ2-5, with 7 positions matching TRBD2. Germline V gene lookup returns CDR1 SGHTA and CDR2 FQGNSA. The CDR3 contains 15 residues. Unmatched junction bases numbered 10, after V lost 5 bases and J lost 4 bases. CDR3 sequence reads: CASSRPLAEGETQYF. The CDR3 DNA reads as TGTGCCAGCAGCAGACCTCTAGCGGAAGGAGAGACCCAGTACTTC.

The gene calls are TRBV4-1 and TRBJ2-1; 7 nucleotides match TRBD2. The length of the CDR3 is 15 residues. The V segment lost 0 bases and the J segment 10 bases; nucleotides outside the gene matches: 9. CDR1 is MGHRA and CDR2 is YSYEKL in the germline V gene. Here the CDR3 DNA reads TGCGCCAGCAGCCAAGATTGGGGGGGATTTGGCGAGCAGTTCTTC. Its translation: CASSQDWGGFGEQFF.

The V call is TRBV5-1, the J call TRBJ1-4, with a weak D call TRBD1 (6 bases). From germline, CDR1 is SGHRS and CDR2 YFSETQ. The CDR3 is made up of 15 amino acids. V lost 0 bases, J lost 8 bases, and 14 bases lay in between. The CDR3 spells CASSLDVGAGEKLFF. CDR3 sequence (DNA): TGCGCCAGCAGCTTGGATGTGGGGGCAGGGGAAAAACTGTTTTTT.

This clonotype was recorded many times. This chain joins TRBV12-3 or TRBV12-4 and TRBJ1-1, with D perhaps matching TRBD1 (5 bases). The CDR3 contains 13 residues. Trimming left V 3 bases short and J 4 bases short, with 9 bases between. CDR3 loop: CASSLRGLTEAFF. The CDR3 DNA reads TGTGCCAGCAGTTTGAGGGGCCTCACTGAAGCTTTCTTT.

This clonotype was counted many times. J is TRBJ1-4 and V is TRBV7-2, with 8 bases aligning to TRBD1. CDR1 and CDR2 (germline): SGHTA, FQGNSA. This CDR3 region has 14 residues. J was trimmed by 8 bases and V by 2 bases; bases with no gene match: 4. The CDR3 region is CASSLYRGREKLFF. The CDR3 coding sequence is TGTGCCAGCAGCTTATACAGGGGGAGGGAAAAACTGTTTTTT.